This paragraph reports one TCR beta chain. Antigen specificity is unknown. This record comes from a study of monozygotic twins with inflammatory bowel disease. Study-wide findings and caveats: The analysis yielded no support for one strong signal or clonotype associated with IBD. Healthy twins shared more clonotypes with others than IBD patients, most markedly active ones.

UMIs that had a 6-nucleotide sample barcode were put in using template switching. Using the 5' RACE reads, TCRdb records one entry per CDR3 protein without DNA. This table lists fewer than 200,000 distinct CDR3 sequences. CDR1 is MNHEY, CDR2 SVGEGT, per germline. The CDR3 loop spans 16 amino acids. This sequence was found in a human donor with ulcerative colitis or Crohn's disease, or a healthy co-twin of an affected twin (not recorded which). V usage is TRBV6-2 or TRBV6-3 and J usage is TRBJ1-6; TCRdb's D call, TRBD1, is unchecked because there is no DNA. The sample comprised blood. The CDR3 sequence is CASSPEDRGLFSPLHF.